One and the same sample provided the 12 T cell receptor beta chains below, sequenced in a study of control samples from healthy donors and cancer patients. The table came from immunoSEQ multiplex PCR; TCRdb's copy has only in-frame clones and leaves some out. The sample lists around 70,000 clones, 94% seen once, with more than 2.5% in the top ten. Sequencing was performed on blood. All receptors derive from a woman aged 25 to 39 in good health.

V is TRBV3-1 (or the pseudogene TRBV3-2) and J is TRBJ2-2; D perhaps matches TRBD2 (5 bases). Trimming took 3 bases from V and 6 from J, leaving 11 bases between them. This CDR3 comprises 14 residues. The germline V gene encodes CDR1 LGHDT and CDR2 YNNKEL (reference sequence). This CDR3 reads CASSQGGFAGELFF. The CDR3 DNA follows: TGTGCCAGCAGCCAGGGCGGGTTCGCCGGGGAGCTGTTTTTT.

CDR3 bases: TGTGCCAGCAGGACAGGGGGCAGGAGTGAAAAACTGTTTTTT. This encodes CASRTGGRSEKLFF. The rearrangement links TRBV2 to TRBJ1-4, with TRBD1 matching over 10 bases. Germline-derived CDR1 and CDR2 are SNHLY and FYNNEI. This CDR3 comprises 14 residues. V gave up 6 bases and J gave up 7 bases; unmatched junction bases: 5.

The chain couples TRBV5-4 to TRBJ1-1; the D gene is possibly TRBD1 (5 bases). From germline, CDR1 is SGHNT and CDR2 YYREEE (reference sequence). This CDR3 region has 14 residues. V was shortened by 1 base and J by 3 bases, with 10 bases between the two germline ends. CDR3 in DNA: TGTGCCAGCAGCTTGTGGGGAGGGGACACTGAAGCTTTCTTT. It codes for CASSLWGGDTEAFF.

CDR3 sequence (DNA): TGTGCCAGCAGTGAAACCGGATTGTCGTATGGCTACACCTTC. Encoded protein: CASSETGLSYGYTF. The J gene is TRBJ1-2, the V gene TRBV2; unclear D gene. Trimming shortened V by 2 bases and J by 5 bases, and 12 bases separated the two germline ends. Germline V gene data show CDR1 as SNHLY and CDR2 as FYNNEI. The CDR3 extends over 14 amino acids.

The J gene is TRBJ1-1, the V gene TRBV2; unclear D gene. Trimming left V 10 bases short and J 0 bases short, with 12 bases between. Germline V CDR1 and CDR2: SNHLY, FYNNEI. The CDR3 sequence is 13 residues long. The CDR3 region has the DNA TGTGCCACCTCAAGGCTCATGAACACTGAAGCTTTCTTT. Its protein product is CATSRLMNTEAFF. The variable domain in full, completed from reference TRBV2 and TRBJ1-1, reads EPEVTQTPSHQVTQMGQEVILRCVPISNHLYFYWYRQILGQKVEFLVSFYNNEISEKSEIFDDQFSVERPDGSNFTLKIRSTKLEDSAMYFCATSRLMNTEAFFGQGTRLTVV.

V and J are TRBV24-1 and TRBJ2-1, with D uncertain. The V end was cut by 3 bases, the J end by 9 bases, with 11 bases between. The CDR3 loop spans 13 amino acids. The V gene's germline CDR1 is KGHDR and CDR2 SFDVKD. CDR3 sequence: CATSDPRFREQFF. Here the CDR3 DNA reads TGTGCCACCAGTGATCCGCGGTTTCGTGAGCAGTTCTTC.

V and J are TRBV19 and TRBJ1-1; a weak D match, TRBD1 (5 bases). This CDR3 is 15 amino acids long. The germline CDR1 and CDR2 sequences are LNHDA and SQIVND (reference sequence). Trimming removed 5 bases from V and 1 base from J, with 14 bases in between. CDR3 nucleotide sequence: TGTGCCAGTAGTGCTATAACCGGGGCGAACACTGAAGCTTTCTTT. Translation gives CASSAITGANTEAFF. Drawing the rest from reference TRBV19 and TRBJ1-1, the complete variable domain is DGGITQSPKYLFRKEGQNVTLSCEQNLNHDAMYWYRQDPGQGLRLIYYSQIVNDFQKGDIAEGYSVSREKKESFPLTVTSAQKNPTAFYLCASSAITGANTEAFFGQGTRLTVV.

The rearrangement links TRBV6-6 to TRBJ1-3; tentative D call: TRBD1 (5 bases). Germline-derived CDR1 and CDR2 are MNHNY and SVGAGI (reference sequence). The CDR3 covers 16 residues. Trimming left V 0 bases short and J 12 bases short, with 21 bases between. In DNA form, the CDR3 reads TGTGCCAGCAGTTACTCTTTGGGCAGGGCGCCGGGGCGCATATATTTT. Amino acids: CASSYSLGRAPGRIYF.

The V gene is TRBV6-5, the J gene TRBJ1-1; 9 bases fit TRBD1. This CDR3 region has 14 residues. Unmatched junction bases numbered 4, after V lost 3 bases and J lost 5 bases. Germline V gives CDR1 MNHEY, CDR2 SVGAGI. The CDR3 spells CASSYDRGTTEAFF. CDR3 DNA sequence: TGTGCCAGCAGTTATGACAGGGGGACAACTGAAGCTTTCTTT.

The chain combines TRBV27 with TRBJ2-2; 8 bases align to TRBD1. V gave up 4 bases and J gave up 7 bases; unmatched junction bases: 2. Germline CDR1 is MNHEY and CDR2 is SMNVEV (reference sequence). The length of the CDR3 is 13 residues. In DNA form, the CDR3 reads TGTGCCAGCAGTTCAGGGGGCATCGGGGAGCTGTTTTTT. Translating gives CASSSGGIGELFF.

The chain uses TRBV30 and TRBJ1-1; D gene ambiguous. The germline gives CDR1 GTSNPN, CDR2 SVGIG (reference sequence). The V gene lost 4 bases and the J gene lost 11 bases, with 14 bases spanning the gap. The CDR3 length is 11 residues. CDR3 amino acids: CAWTVGVGAFF. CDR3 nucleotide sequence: TGTGCCTGGACGGTCGGGGTCGGGGCTTTCTTT.

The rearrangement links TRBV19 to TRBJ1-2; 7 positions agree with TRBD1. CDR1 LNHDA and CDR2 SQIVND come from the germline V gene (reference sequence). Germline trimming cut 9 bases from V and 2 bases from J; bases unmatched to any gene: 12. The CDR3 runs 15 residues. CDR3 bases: TGTGCCAGCAATGTTCCGGGACAGCGCAACTATGGCTACACCTTC. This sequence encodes CASNVPGQRNYGYTF. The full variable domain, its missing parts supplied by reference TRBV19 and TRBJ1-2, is DGGITQSPKYLFRKEGQNVTLSCEQNLNHDAMYWYRQDPGQGLRLIYYSQIVNDFQKGDIAEGYSVSREKKESFPLTVTSAQKNPTAFYLCASNVPGQRNYGYTFGSGTRLTVV.